This TCR beta chain was captured in a study of cytomegalovirus exposure and HLA in healthy donors. The CDR3 has 14 residues. With 4 bases removed from V and 7 bases from J, the gap between germline ends came to 11 bases. From germline, CDR1 is PRHDT and CDR2 FYEKMQ (reference sequence). The PCR had 60 Vbeta and 13 Jbeta primers. TCRdb keeps only in-frame clones here, not all; method: immunoSEQ multiplex PCR. There are approximately 85,000 clones in the sample; about 80% occur only once, and roughly 25% lies in the top ten. The sample consisted of PBMCs. The gene calls are TRBV13 and TRBJ1-6; TRBD1 is a possible D gene (6 bases). The source is a woman aged 50 to 65 in good health and CMV-seropositive. DNA for the CDR3: TGTGCCAGCAGCTCGCGGCAGGGGAATTCACCCCTCCACTTT. This gives the protein CASSSRQGNSPLHF.